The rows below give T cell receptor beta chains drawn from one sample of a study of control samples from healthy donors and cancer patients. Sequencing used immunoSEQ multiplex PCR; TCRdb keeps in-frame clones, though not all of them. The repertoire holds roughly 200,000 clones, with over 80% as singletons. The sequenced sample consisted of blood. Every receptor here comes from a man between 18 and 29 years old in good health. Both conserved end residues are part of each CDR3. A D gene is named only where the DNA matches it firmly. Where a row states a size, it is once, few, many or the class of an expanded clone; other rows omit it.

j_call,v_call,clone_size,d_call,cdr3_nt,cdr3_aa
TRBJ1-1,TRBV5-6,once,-,TGTGCCAGCAGCCCGAGATGGAACACTGAAGCTTTCTTT,CASSPRWNTEAFF
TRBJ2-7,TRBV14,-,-,TGTGCCAGCAGCCAAGAGGTGGGGGCGCAAGAGCAGTACTTC,CASSQEVGAQEQYF
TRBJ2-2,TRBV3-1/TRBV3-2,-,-,TGTGCCAGCAGCCAAGCAGGGACTGATCCCGGGGAGCTGTTTTTT,CASSQAGTDPGELFF
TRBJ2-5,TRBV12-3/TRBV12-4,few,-,TGTGCCAGCAGGGGTGACGTAGAGACCCAGTACTTC,CASRGDVETQYF
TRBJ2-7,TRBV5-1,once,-,TGCGCCAGCAGCGGCGGGGGCCCCTACTACGAGCAGTACTTC,CASSGGGPYYEQYF
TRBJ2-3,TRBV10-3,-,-,TGTGCCATCAGTGAGTCGGGCGCTATGACAGGCGGAGATACGCAGTATTTT,CAISESGAMTGGDTQYF
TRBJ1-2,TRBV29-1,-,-,TGCAGCGTTACCTCGCAGGTCGGCTATGGCTACACCTTC,CSVTSQVGYGYTF
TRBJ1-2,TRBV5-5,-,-,TGTGCCAGCAGCTTGGCCCCGGGGGGTCAGGGCTATGGCTACACCTTC,CASSLAPGGQGYGYTF
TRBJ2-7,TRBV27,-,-,TGTGCCAGCAGTTTAAGTGGTGGAAGGGGGATCCCATACGAGCAGTACTTC,CASSLSGGRGIPYEQYF
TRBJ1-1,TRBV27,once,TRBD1,TGTGCCAGCAGACAGACAGGGGGTTTTGGCACTGAAGCTTTCTTT,CASRQTGGFGTEAFF
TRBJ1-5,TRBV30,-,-,TGTGCCTGGAGTGTAACGGTAAACCAGCCCCAGCATTTT,CAWSVTVNQPQHF
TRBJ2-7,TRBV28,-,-,TGTGCCAGCAGTCCATGGACCTACGAGCAGTACTTC,CASSPWTYEQYF